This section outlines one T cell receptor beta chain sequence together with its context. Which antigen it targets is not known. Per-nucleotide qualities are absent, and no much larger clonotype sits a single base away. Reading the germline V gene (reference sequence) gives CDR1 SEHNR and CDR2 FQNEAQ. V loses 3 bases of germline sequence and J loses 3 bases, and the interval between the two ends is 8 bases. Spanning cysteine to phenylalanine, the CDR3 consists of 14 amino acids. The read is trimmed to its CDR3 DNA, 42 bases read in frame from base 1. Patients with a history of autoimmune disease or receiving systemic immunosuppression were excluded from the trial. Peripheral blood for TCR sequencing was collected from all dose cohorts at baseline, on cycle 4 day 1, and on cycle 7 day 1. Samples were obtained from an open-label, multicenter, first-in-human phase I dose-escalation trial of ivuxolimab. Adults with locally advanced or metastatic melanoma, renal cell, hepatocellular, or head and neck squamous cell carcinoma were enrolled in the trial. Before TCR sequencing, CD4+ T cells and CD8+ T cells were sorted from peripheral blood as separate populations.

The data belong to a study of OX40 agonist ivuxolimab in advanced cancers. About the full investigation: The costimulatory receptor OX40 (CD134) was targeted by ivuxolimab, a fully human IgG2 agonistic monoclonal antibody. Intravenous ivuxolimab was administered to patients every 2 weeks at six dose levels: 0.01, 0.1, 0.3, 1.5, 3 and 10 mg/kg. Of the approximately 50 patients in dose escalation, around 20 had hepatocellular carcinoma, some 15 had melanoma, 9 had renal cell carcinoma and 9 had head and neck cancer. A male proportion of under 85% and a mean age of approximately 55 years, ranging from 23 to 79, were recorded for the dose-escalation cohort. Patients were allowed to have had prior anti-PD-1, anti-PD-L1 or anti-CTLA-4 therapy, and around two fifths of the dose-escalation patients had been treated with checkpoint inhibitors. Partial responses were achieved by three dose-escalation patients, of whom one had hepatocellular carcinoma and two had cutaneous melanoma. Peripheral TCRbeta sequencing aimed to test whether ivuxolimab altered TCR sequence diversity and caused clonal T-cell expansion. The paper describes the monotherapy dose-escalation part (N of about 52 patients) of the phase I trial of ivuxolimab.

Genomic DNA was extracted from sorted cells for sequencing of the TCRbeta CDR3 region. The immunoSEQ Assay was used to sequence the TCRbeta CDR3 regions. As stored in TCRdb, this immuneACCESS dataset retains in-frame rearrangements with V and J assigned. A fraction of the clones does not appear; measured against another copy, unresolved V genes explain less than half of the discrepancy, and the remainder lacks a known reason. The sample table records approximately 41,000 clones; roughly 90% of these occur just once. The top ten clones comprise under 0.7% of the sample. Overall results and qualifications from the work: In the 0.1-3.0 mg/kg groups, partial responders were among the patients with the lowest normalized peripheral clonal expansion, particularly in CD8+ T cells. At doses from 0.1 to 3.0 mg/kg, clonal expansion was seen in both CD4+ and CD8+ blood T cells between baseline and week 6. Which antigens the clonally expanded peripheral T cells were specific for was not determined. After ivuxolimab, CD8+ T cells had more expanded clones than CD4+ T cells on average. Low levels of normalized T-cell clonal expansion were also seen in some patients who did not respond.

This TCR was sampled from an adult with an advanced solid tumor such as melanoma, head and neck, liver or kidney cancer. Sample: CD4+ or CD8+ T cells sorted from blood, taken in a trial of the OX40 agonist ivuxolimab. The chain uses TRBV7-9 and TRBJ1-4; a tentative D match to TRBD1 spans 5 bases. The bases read TGTGCCAGCAGCTTGATGGGACCTAATGAAAAACTGTTTTTT. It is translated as CASSLMGPNEKLFF.